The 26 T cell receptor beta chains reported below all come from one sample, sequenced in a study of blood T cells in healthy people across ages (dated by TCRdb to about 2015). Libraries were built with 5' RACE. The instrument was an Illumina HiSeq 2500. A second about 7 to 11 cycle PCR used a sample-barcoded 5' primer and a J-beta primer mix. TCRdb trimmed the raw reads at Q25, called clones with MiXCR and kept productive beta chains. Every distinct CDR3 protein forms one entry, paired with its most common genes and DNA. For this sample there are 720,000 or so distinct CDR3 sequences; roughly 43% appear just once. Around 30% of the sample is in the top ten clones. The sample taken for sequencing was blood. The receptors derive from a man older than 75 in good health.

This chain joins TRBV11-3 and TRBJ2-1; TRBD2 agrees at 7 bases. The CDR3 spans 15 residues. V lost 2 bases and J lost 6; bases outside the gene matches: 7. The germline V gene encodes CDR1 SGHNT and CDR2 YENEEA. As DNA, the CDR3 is TGTGCCAGCAGCTTAAGCGGGATACTTATCAATGAGCAGTTCTTC. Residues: CASSLSGILINEQFF.

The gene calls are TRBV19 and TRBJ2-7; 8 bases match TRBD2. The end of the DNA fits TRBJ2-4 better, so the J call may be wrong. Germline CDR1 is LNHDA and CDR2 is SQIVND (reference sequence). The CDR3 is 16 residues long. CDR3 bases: TGTGCCAGTAGTATTCGGTCTAGCGGGCATGAAAACATTCAGTACTTC. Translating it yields CASSIRSSGHENIQYF.

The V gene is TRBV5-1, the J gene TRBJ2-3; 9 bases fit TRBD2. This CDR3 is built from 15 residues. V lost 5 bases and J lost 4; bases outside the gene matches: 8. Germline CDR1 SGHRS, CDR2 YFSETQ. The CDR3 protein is CASRAGGVGSDTQYF. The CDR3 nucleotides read TGCGCCAGCAGAGCGGGGGGAGTTGGCTCAGATACGCAGTATTTT.

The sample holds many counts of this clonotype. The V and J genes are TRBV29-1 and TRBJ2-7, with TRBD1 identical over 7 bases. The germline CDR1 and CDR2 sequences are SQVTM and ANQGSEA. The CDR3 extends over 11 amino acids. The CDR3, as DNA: TGCAGTGCCCTGACAGGGTTTGGGCAGTACTTC. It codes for CSALTGFGQYF.

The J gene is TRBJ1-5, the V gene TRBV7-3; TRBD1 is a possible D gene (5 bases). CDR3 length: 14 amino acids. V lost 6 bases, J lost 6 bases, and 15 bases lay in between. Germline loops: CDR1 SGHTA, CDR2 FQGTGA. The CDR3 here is CASRTRDPGQPQHF. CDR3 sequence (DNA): TGTGCCAGCAGGACCCGGGACCCGGGTCAGCCCCAGCATTTT.

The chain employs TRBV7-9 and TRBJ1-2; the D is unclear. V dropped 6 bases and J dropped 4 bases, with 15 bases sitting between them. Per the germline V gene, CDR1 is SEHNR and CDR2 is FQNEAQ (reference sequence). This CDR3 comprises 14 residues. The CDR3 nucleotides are TGTGCCAGCAGTCAAAATACGGAGATCTATGGCTACACCTTC. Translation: CASSQNTEIYGYTF. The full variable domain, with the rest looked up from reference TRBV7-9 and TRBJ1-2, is DTGVSQNPRHKITKRGQNVTFRCDPISEHNRLYWYRQTLGQGPEFLTYFQNEAQLEKSRLLSDRFSAERPKGSFSTLEIQRTEQGDSAMYLCASSQNTEIYGYTFGSGTRLTVV.

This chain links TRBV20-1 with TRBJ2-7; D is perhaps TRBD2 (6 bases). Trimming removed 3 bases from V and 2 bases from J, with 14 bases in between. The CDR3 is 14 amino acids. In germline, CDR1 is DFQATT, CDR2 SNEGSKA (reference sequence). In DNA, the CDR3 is TGCAGTGCTAGGGACGGAAGGAGGGCCTACGAGCAGTACTTC. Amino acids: CSARDGRRAYEQYF.

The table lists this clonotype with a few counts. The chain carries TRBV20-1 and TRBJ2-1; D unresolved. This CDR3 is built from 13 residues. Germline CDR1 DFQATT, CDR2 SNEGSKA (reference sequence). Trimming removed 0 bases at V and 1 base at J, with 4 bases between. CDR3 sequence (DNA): TGCAGTGCTAGAGACTTGTCCTACAATGAGCAGTTCTTC. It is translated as CSARDLSYNEQFF.

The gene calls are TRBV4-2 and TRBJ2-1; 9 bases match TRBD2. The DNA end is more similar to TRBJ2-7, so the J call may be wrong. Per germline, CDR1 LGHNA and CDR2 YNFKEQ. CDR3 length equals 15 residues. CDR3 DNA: TGTGCCAGCAGCCAAGGGGCGGGAGGGATGGATGAGCAGTACTTC. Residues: CASSQGAGGMDEQYF.

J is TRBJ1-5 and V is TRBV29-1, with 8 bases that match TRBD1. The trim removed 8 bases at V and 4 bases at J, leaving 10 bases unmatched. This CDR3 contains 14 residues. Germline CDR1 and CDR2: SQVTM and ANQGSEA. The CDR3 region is CSSQGARGNQPQHF. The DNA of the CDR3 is TGCAGCTCTCAGGGGGCTCGGGGAAATCAGCCCCAGCATTTT. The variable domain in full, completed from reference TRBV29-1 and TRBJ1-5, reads SAVISQKPSRDICQRGTSLTIQCQVDSQVTMMFWYRQQPGQSLTLIATANQGSEATYESGFVIDKFPISRPNLTFSTLTVSNMSPEDSSIYLCSSQGARGNQPQHFGDGTRLSIL.

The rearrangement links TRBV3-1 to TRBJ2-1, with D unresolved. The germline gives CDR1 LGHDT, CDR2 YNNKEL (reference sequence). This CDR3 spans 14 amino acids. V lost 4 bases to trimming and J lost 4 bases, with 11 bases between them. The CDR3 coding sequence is TGTGCCAGCAGCCGAGATATACGTTACAATGAGCAGTTCTTC. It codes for CASSRDIRYNEQFF.

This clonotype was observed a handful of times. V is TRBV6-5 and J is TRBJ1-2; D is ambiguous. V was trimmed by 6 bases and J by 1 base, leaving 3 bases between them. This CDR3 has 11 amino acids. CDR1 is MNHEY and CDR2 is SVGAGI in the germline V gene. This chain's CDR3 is CASRDNYGYTF. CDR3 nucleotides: TGTGCCAGCAGGGATAACTATGGCTACACCTTC.

CDR3 DNA sequence: TGCAGTGCTAGGGGTCTCGCGGTTAATGAGCAGTTCTTC. Translated: CSARGLAVNEQFF. The V and J genes are TRBV20-1 and TRBJ2-1; D is ambiguous. The CDR3 sequence is 13 residues long. Germline CDR1 reads DFQATT; CDR2 reads SNEGSKA (reference sequence). The germline V and J ends were trimmed by 3 bases and 7 bases, with 13 bases remaining between them.

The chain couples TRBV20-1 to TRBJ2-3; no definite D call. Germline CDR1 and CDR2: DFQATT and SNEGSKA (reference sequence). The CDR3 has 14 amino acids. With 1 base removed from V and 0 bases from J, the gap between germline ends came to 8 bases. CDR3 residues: CSARVPRSTDTQYF. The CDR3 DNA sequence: TGCAGTGCTAGAGTCCCCCGGAGCACAGATACGCAGTATTTT.

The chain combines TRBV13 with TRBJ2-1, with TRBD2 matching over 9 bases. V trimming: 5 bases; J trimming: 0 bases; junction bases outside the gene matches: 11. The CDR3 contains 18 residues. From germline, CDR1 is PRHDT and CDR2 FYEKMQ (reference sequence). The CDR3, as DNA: TGTGCCAGCAGCATCGCCGCGAGCGGGAGGAGCTCCTACAATGAGCAGTTCTTC. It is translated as CASSIAASGRSSYNEQFF. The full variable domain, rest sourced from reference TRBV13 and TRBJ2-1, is AAGVIQSPRHLIKEKRETATLKCYPIPRHDTVYWYQQGPGQDPQFLISFYEKMQSDKGSIPDRFSAQQFSDYHSELNMSSLELGDSALYFCASSIAASGRSSYNEQFFGPGTRLTVL.

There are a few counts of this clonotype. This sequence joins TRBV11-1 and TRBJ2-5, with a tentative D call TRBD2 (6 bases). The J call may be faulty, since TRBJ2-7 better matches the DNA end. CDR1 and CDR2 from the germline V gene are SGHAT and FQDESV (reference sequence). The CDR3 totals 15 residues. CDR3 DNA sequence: TGTGCCAGCAGCTGCCGGGAGTGTGAGGCGGTCGAGCAGTACTTC. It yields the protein CASSCRECEAVEQYF.

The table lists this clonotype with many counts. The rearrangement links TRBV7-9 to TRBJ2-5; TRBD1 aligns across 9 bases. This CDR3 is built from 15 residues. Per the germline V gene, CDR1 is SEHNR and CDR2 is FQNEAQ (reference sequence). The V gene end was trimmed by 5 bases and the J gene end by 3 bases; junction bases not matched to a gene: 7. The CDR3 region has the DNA TGTGCCAGCAGCGCCGGGACAGGGAATGAAGAGACCCAGTACTTC. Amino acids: CASSAGTGNEETQYF.

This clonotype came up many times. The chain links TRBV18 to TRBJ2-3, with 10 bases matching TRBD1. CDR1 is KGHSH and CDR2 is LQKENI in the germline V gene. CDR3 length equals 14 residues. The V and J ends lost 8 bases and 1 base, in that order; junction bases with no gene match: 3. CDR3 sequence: CASSGTGGTDTQYF. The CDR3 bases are TGTGCCAGCAGTGGGACAGGGGGCACAGATACGCAGTATTTT.

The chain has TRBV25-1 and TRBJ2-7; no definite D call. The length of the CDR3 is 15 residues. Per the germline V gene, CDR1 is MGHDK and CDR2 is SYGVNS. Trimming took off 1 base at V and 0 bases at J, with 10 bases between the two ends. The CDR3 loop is CASSESGLPSYEQYF. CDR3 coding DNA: TGTGCCAGCAGTGAATCTGGTCTACCCTCCTACGAGCAGTACTTC.

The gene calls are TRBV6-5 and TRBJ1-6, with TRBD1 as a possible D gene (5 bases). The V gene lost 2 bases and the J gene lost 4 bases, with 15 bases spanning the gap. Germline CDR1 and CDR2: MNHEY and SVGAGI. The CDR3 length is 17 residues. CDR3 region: CASSYGAYRSYNSPLHF. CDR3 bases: TGTGCCAGCAGTTACGGCGCTTACAGGTCTTATAATTCACCCCTCCACTTT.

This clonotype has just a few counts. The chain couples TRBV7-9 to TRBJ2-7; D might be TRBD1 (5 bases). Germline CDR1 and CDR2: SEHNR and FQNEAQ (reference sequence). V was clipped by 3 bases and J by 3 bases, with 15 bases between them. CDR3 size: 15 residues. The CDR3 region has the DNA TGTGCCAGCAGCTTGTACAGGCAGCAGAACTACGAGCAGTACTTC. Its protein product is CASSLYRQQNYEQYF.

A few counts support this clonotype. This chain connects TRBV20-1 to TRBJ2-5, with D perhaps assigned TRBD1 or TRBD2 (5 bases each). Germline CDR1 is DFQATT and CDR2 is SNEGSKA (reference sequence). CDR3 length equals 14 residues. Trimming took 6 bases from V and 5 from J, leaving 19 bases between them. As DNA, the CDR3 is TGCAGTGCAAGCCGGGACGCACGATGGGAGACCCAGTACTTC. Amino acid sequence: CSASRDARWETQYF.

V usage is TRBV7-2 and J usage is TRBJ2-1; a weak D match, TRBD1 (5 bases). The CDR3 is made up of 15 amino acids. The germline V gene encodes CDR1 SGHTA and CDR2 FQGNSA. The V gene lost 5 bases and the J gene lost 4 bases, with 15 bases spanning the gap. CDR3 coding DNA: TGTGCCAGCAGCCAGGGCTCCTCAACATACAATGAGCAGTTCTTC. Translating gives CASSQGSSTYNEQFF. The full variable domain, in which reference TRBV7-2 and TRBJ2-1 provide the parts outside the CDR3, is GAGVSQSPSNKVTEKGKDVELRCDPISGHTALYWYRQSLGQGLEFLIYFQGNSAPDKSGLPSDRFSAERTGGSVSTLTIQRTQQEDSAVYLCASSQGSSTYNEQFFGPGTRLTVL.

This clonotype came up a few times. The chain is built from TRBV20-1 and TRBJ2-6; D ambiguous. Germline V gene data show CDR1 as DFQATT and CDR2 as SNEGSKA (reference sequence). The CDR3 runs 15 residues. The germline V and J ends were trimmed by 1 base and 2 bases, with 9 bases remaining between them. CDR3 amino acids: CSARGGGTGANVLTF. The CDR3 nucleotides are TGCAGTGCTAGAGGGGGTGGGACTGGGGCCAACGTCCTGACTTTC.

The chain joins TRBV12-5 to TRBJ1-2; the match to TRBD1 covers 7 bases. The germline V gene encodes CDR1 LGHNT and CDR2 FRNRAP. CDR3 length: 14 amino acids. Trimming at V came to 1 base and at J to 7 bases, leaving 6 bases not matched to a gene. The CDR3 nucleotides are TGTGCTAGTGGTTTGGAGACAGGGACTTTTGGCTACACCTTC. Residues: CASGLETGTFGYTF.

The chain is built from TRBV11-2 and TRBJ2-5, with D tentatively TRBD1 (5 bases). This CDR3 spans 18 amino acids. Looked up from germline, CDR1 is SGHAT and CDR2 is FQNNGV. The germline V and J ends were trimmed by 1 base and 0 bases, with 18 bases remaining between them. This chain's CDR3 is CASSLGRRGWKYQETQYF. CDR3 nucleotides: TGTGCCAGCAGCTTAGGCCGAAGGGGATGGAAGTACCAAGAGACCCAGTACTTC.